This entry describes one T cell receptor beta chain. While infection was still active, Seattle patients were enrolled and then followed longitudinally. Clones were sequenced by immunoSEQ multiplex PCR, and TCRdb holds only the in-frame ones, with some missing. The sample lists fewer than 200,000 clones, 82% occurring once. The trim removed 5 bases at V and 3 bases at J, leaving 4 bases unmatched. Germline values: CDR1 KGHSH, CDR2 LQKENI. This CDR3 region has 13 residues. The data stem from a study of blood T cell repertoires in COVID-19. The chain links TRBV18 to TRBJ2-7; 7 bases line up with TRBD1. This sequence originates from a woman in her fifties or sixties with COVID-19, enrolled during active disease. Material for sequencing was peripheral blood. The CDR3 protein is CASSEGGLYEQYF. Written as DNA, the CDR3 is TGTGCCAGCTCAGAAGGGGGCCTCTACGAGCAGTACTTC.